The 24 T cell receptor beta chains below all came from one sample that was sequenced in a study of cytomegalovirus exposure and HLA in healthy donors. Primers included in the PCR were 60 Vbeta and 13 Jbeta primers. Using immunoSEQ multiplex PCR, the repertoire was profiled, and TCRdb retains in-frame clones only, with some absent. The sample yields 150,000 or so clones, nearly 80% seen once. The specimen sequenced was PBMCs. The receptors stem from a male donor in good health and CMV-seronegative.

V is TRBV6-5 and J is TRBJ1-3, with D tentatively TRBD1 (6 bases). The V end lost 0 bases, the J end lost 4 bases, and 13 bases lay between the germline ends. CDR1 is MNHEY, CDR2 SVGAGI, per germline. CDR3 length: 16 amino acids. This CDR3 reads CASSYSFGGLGNTIYF. The CDR3 DNA sequence: TGTGCCAGCAGTTACTCTTTCGGGGGGCTCGGAAACACCATATATTTT.

Regarding this clone: At the DNA level, this CDR3 is encoded by other sequences in the same sample as well. This chain links TRBV9 with TRBJ2-7; D is perhaps TRBD2 (5 bases). Germline V lookup: CDR1 SGDLS, CDR2 YYNGEE. With 0 bases removed from V and 1 base from J, the gap between germline ends came to 14 bases. The CDR3 extends over 16 amino acids. The CDR3 DNA sequence: TGTGCCAGCAGCGTAGGTCTTAGCGCAGATTCCTACGAGCAGTACTTC. It specifies CASSVGLSADSYEQYF. The complete variable domain, with remaining parts taken from reference TRBV9 and TRBJ2-7, reads DSGVTQTPKHLITATGQRVTLRCSPRSGDLSVYWYQQSLDQGLQFLIQYYNGEERAKGNILERFSAQQFPDLHSELNLSSLELGDSALYFCASSVGLSADSYEQYFGPGTRLTVT.

This chain joins TRBV7-2 and TRBJ2-1; the D is unclear. V was pared by 5 bases and J by 8 bases, with 10 bases between. Germline loops: CDR1 SGHTA, CDR2 FQGNSA. This CDR3 has 12 residues. The CDR3 loop is CASSQTVHEQFF. In DNA, the CDR3 is TGTGCCAGCAGCCAAACAGTGCATGAGCAGTTCTTC.

The chain carries TRBV29-1 and TRBJ1-1; no definite D call. V gave up 7 bases and J gave up 2 bases, with 14 bases separating them. This CDR3 has 13 amino acids. The germline gives CDR1 SQVTM, CDR2 ANQGSEA. CDR3 region: CSGGPGLNTEAFF. The CDR3 nucleotides read TGCAGCGGTGGGCCAGGACTTAACACTGAAGCTTTCTTT.

The chain employs TRBV7-9 and TRBJ1-2; 9 bases are a match to TRBD1. Germline CDR1 reads SEHNR; CDR2 reads FQNEAQ (reference sequence). V lost 5 bases to trimming and J lost 2 bases; unmatched junction nucleotides: 6. The CDR3 is 15 amino acids. CDR3 protein: CASSPRTGVNYGYTF. The CDR3 DNA sequence: TGTGCCAGCAGCCCTAGGACAGGGGTGAACTATGGCTACACCTTC.

V usage is TRBV6-6 and J usage is TRBJ1-2, with 8 nucleotides matching TRBD1. CDR1 is MNHNY, CDR2 SVGAGI, per germline (reference sequence). The CDR3 sequence is 13 residues long. V was pared by 1 base and J by 8 bases, with 3 bases of the junction left unmatched. CDR3 protein: CASSYLTGEGYTF. DNA of the CDR3: TGTGCCAGCAGTTACTTGACAGGGGAGGGCTACACCTTC.

This chain connects TRBV30 to TRBJ2-7; D is perhaps TRBD1 (6 bases). Trimming took 3 bases from V and 2 from J, leaving 14 bases between them. Germline values: CDR1 GTSNPN, CDR2 SVGIG (reference sequence). The CDR3 is made up of 14 amino acids. CDR3 in amino acids: CAWRWGQGTYEQYF. CDR3 nucleotides: TGTGCCTGGAGGTGGGGGCAAGGAACCTACGAGCAGTACTTC.

This clone has more than one count but fewer than ten. V usage is TRBV9 and J usage is TRBJ2-7, with D possibly TRBD2 on 6 matching bases. Germline CDR1 reads SGDLS; CDR2 reads YYNGEE. Trimming cost V 2 bases and J 0 bases, with 9 bases left between them. This CDR3 contains 14 residues. The CDR3 spells CASSVGTFSYEQYF. The CDR3 DNA follows: TGTGCCAGCAGCGTCGGGACTTTCTCCTACGAGCAGTACTTC. The full variable domain, in which reference TRBV9 and TRBJ2-7 provide the parts outside the CDR3, is DSGVTQTPKHLITATGQRVTLRCSPRSGDLSVYWYQQSLDQGLQFLIQYYNGEERAKGNILERFSAQQFPDLHSELNLSSLELGDSALYFCASSVGTFSYEQYFGPGTRLTVT.

CDR3 loop: CASTDREGSPLHF. CDR3 coding DNA: TGTGCCAGCACGGACAGGGAGGGTTCACCCCTCCACTTT. The chain links TRBV6-5 to TRBJ1-6; TRBD1 agrees at 8 bases. With 7 bases clipped from V and 9 bases from J, the junction kept 5 bases outside the gene matches. This CDR3 comprises 13 residues. Germline CDR1 reads MNHEY; CDR2 reads SVGAGI.

On this clone: Its ends do not fully match the called genes, so a read error is possible. V usage is TRBV5-4 and J usage is TRBJ2-7; D may be TRBD2 (5 bases). CDR3 length equals 14 residues. Germline V gives CDR1 SGHNT, CDR2 YYREEE (reference sequence). The CDR3 DNA reads TGTGCCAGCCGCCCTAGGTCGGACTCCTACGAGCAGTATTTC. This codes for CASRPRSDSYEQYF.

The rearrangement uses TRBV18 and TRBJ2-1; tentatively, D is TRBD2 (5 bases). The CDR3 is 15 residues long. Trimming cost V 4 bases and J 0 bases, with 10 bases left between them. CDR1 KGHSH and CDR2 LQKENI come from the germline V gene. The CDR3 protein is CASSLALSSYNEQFF. The CDR3 DNA sequence: TGTGCCAGCTCACTAGCGCTCTCCTCCTACAATGAGCAGTTCTTC. The whole variable domain, filled in from reference TRBV18 and TRBJ2-1, reads NAGVMQNPRHLVRRRGQEARLRCSPMKGHSHVYWYRQLPEEGLKFMVYLQKENIIDESGMPKERFSAEFPKEGPSILRIQQVVRGDSAAYFCASSLALSSYNEQFFGPGTRLTVL.

The chain couples TRBV27 to TRBJ2-3; 12 nucleotides agree with TRBD1. The CDR3 spans 16 residues. Germline V lookup: CDR1 MNHEY, CDR2 SMNVEV (reference sequence). V lost 0 bases to trimming and J lost 6 bases; unmatched junction nucleotides: 4. DNA of the CDR3: TGTGCCAGCAGTTTATCCGGGACAGGGGGCTTGGATACGCAGTATTTT. Translation gives CASSLSGTGGLDTQYF.

The chain joins TRBV18 to TRBJ1-5; 9 bases line up with TRBD1. In germline, CDR1 is KGHSH, CDR2 LQKENI. Trimming took 5 bases from V and 1 from J; bases not matched to a gene: 6. The CDR3 runs to 16 residues. The CDR3 loop reads CASSVGTGRSNQPQHF. The CDR3 DNA is TGTGCCAGCTCAGTAGGGACAGGGCGAAGCAATCAGCCCCAGCATTTT.

This clone was seen a handful of times. The chain has TRBV27 and TRBJ1-6; a weak D match, TRBD1 (6 bases). The V and J ends lost 5 bases and 15 bases respectively, with 17 bases between them. Germline CDR1 reads MNHEY; CDR2 reads SMNVEV (reference sequence). The CDR3 spans 13 residues. The CDR3 is CASSLRQALLLHF. CDR3 DNA: TGTGCCAGCAGTCTCCGACAGGCTTTACTCCTCCACTTT.

The chain carries TRBV5-1 and TRBJ2-2; TRBD2 aligns across 7 bases. CDR3 length: 16 residues. The J segment lost 1 base and the V segment lost 0 bases, leaving 3 bases of the junction unmatched. Germline V gives CDR1 SGHRS, CDR2 YFSETQ. CDR3 protein: CASSLDPSGNTGELFF. The DNA for the CDR3 is TGCGCCAGCAGCTTGGACCCTAGCGGGAACACCGGGGAGCTGTTTTTT.

The V gene is TRBV19, the J gene TRBJ2-5; D gene uncertain. Gene TRBJ2-7 matches the end of the DNA better, so the J call may be wrong. Germline CDR1 is LNHDA and CDR2 is SQIVND (reference sequence). CDR3 length equals 12 residues. In nucleotides, the CDR3 is TGTGCCAGTAGTATAGGAGGTTACGAGCAGTACTTC. Its translation is CASSIGGYEQYF.

The V call is TRBV18, the J call TRBJ2-5, with D unclear. Near its end, the DNA agrees better with TRBJ2-7, so the J call may be wrong. Germline CDR1 KGHSH, CDR2 LQKENI. The length of the CDR3 is 11 residues. The DNA for the CDR3 is TGTGCCAGCTCACCGTCTAACGAGCAGTACTTC. Protein product: CASSPSNEQYF.

CDR3 loop: CASSSEGEGAGNTIYF. The CDR3 DNA reads TGTGCCAGCAGCTCTGAAGGGGAGGGGGCTGGAAACACCATATATTTT. V is TRBV7-2 and J is TRBJ1-3; weak D call: TRBD1 (6 bases). There are 16 residues in the CDR3. Per germline, CDR1 SGHTA and CDR2 FQGNSA. Trimming took off 4 bases at V and 2 bases at J, with 15 bases between the two ends.

The chain links TRBV2 to TRBJ2-1, with 8 nucleotides matching TRBD2. CDR1 and CDR2 (germline): SNHLY, FYNNEI. The J segment lost 6 bases and the V segment lost 3 bases, leaving 10 bases of the junction unmatched. The CDR3 has 16 amino acids. The CDR3 loop reads CASSDQTSALANEQFF. In nucleotides, the CDR3 is TGTGCCAGCAGTGATCAGACTAGCGCCCTGGCCAATGAGCAGTTCTTC.

The V and J genes are TRBV25-1 and TRBJ1-4, with 10 bases fitting TRBD1. Losses at the gene ends were 5 bases for V and 7 bases for J; bases not matched to a gene: 10. This CDR3 has 16 amino acids. Germline V gene lookup returns CDR1 MGHDK and CDR2 SYGVNS. In DNA form, the CDR3 reads TGTGCCAGCAGTCCCTGGACAGGGGGGAAGAGTGAAAAACTGTTTTTT. Its translation is CASSPWTGGKSEKLFF.

The rearrangement uses TRBV6-5 and TRBJ2-5; D is ambiguous. The ends were cut back, 5 bases at V and 5 bases at J, with 9 bases in the middle. The CDR3 is 12 residues long. Germline CDR1 and CDR2: MNHEY and SVGAGI. The CDR3 sequence: CASSPRAETQYF. In DNA form, the CDR3 reads TGTGCCAGCAGTCCTCGCGCCGAGACCCAGTACTTC.

The chain has TRBV29-1 and TRBJ2-7; TRBD2 is a possible D gene (5 bases). V gave up 5 bases and J gave up 0 bases, with 17 bases separating them. CDR1 and CDR2 (germline): SQVTM, ANQGSEA. This CDR3 has 15 residues. CDR3 DNA: TGCAGCGTTTCTCTATTCCAGCGGACCTCCTACGAGCAGTACTTC. It codes for CSVSLFQRTSYEQYF.

The V and J genes are TRBV19 and TRBJ2-7; TRBD2 agrees at 9 bases. CDR1 LNHDA and CDR2 SQIVND come from the germline V gene (reference sequence). The V and J ends lost 4 bases and 0 bases, in that order; junction bases with no gene match: 10. The CDR3 is 17 amino acids. The CDR3 protein is CASSTTAGGTSSYEQYF. CDR3 bases: TGTGCCAGTAGTACCACGGCGGGAGGGACGAGCTCCTACGAGCAGTACTTC.

This chain uses TRBV19 with TRBJ1-2; D call uncertain. The CDR3 length is 14 residues. V gave up 7 bases and J gave up 5 bases, with 17 bases separating them. Germline CDR1 and CDR2: LNHDA and SQIVND (reference sequence). CDR3 region: CASTPGGRDYGYTF. In DNA form, the CDR3 reads TGTGCCAGTACTCCCGGTGGGAGAGATTATGGCTACACCTTC.